This TCR beta chain was identified during a study of blood T cell repertoires in COVID-19. Study-level background: Sites across the United States, Italy and Spain contributed samples from acute and convalescent COVID-19.

Original handling: Amplification from reference gene primers served as the basis for estimated nucleated cell counts. Profiling relied on immunoSEQ multiplex PCR, and the TCRdb table lists in-frame clones only, not all of them. The DNA was the basis for D and trimming; V, J and clone size are from that table. This sample has roughly 70,000 clones, with 76% found just once. Germline V gene lookup returns CDR1 LGHNT and CDR2 FRNRAP. This CDR3 contains 15 residues. With regard to this clone: The junction and the germline gene differ at one end; a read error may be behind it.

The sequenced sample was peripheral blood. V gene TRBV12-5 combines with J gene TRBJ2-2; the D gene is possibly TRBD2 (6 bases). This receptor was obtained from a man in his sixties with COVID-19, enrolled during active disease. CDR3 sequence reads: CASGLSSVITGGLFF. The CDR3 DNA sequence: TGTGCTAGTGGTTTGTCTAGCGTCATCACCGGGGGGCTGTTTTTT. The variable domain in full, completed from reference TRBV12-5 and TRBJ2-2, reads DARVTQTPRHKVTEMGQEVTMRCQPILGHNTVFWYRQTMMQGLELLAYFRNRAPLDDSGMPKDRFSAEMPDATLATLKIQPSEPRDSAVYFCASGLSSVITGGLFFGEGSRLTVL.